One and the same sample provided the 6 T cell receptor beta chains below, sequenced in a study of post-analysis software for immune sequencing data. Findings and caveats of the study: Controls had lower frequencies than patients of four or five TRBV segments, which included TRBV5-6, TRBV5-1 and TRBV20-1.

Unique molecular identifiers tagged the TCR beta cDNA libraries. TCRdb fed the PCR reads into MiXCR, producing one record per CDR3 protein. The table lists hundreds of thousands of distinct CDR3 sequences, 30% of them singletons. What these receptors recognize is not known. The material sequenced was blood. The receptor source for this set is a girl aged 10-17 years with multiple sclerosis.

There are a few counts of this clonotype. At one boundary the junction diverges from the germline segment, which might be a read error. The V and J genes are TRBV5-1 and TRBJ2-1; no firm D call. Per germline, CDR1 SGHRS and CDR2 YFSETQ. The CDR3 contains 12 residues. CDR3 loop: CAGSLPLNEQFF. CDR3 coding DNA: TGCGCCGGCAGCTTGCCCCTCAATGAGCAGTTCTTC. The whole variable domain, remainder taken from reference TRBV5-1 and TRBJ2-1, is KAGVTQTPRYLIKTRGQQVTLSCSPISGHRSVSWYQQTPGQGLQFLFEYFSETQRNKGNFPGRFSGRQFSNSRSEMNVSTLELGDSALYLCAGSLPLNEQFFGPGTRLTVL.

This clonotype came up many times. The CDR3 region has the DNA TGTGCCAGCAGCGGTGGACTAGCGGGTTACGAGCAGTACTTC. It translates to CASSGGLAGYEQYF. The chain couples TRBV5-5 to TRBJ2-7, with 11 bases aligning to TRBD2. The CDR3 is made up of 14 amino acids. V lost 4 bases to trimming and J lost 4 bases; unmatched junction nucleotides: 4. Germline lookup yields CDR1 SGHKS and CDR2 YYEKEE (reference sequence).

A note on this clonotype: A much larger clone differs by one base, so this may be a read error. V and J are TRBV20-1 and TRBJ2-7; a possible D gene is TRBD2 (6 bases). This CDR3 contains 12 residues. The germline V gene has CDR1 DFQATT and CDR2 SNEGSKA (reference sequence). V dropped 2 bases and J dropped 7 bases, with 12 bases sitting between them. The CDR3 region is CSARPGTPEQYF. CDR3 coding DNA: TGCAGTGCTAGACCCGGGACTCCTGAGCAGTACTTC.

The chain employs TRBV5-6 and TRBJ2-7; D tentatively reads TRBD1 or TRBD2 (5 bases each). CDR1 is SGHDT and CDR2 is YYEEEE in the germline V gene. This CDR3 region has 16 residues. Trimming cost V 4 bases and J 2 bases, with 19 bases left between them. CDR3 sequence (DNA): TGTGCCAGCAGCCCCCTGGGACCGATTTTCACCTACGAGCAGTACTTC. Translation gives CASSPLGPIFTYEQYF.

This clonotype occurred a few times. In nucleotides, the CDR3 is TGTGCCAGCACCGTCCGGGCCAGAGAGACCCAGTACTTC. Translated: CASTVRARETQYF. J is TRBJ2-5 and V is TRBV7-2; no definite D call. The CDR3 consists of 13 residues. V dropped 7 bases and J dropped 4 bases, with 13 bases sitting between them. Germline assignment: CDR1 SGHTA and CDR2 FQGNSA. Combining the CDR3 with reference TRBV7-2 and TRBJ2-5 gives the whole variable domain GAGVSQSPSNKVTEKGKDVELRCDPISGHTALYWYRQSLGQGLEFLIYFQGNSAPDKSGLPSDRFSAERTGGSVSTLTIQRTQQEDSAVYLCASTVRARETQYFGPGTRLLVL.

The DNA for the CDR3 is TGTGCCAGCAGTTTAATGGTCGGGGAGCAGTTCTTC. This codes for CASSLMVGEQFF. V is TRBV12-3 or TRBV12-4 and J is TRBJ2-1; D gene unclear. CDR3 length equals 12 residues. The V end lost 2 bases, the J end lost 10 bases, and 9 bases lay between the germline ends.